A selection of T cell receptor beta chains follows, all from one sample in a study. From the RT-PCR reads, TCRdb called clonotypes with MiXCR, one entry per CDR3 protein. This sample has hundreds of thousands of distinct CDR3 sequences, with over 12% found just once. The sequenced sample was memory CD4+ T cells from blood. The receptors were gathered from a female donor in good health, serving as a healthy control. Both conserved end residues are part of each CDR3. A D gene is named only where the DNA matches it firmly. The size entry is marked missing in some rows and otherwise reads once, few, many or a size class.

j_call v_call clone_size d_call cdr3_nt cdr3_aa
TRBJ2-1 TRBV12-3/TRBV12-4 many NA TGTGCCAGCAGTTCGCTAGCGTCGAGCTCCTACAATGAGCAGTTCTTC CASSSLASSSYNEQFF
TRBJ1-6 TRBV20-1 few NA TGCAGTGCTAACCGGGGCGTCAATTCACCCCTCCACTTT CSANRGVNSPLHF
TRBJ1-2 TRBV3-1 NA NA TGTGCCAGCAGCCAAGCAGGGATCGGCTACACCTTC CASSQAGIGYTF
TRBJ2-7 TRBV5-6 many NA TGTGCCAGCAGCTGGGGTCAGCACTACGAGCAGTACTTC CASSWGQHYEQYF
TRBJ2-2 TRBV9 NA NA TGTGCCAGCAGCGTAGGCGAATGGCTCGGGGAGCTGTTTTTT CASSVGEWLGELFF
TRBJ2-7 TRBV7-2 NA NA TGTGCCAGCAGCTTGAGGCGTTCCGCCAGCTCCTACGAGCAGTACTTC CASSLRRSASSYEQYF
TRBJ2-1 TRBV9 NA NA TGTGCCAGCAGCCGAAGTCCGAGTGGGTATTACAATGAGCAGTTCTTC CASSRSPSGYYNEQFF
TRBJ2-1 TRBV4-2 few TRBD2 TGTGCCAGCAGCCCATTTAAAGGGTTGGTAGCGGGAGGCGAGTCCTACAATGAGCAGTTCTTC CASSPFKGLVAGGESYNEQFF
TRBJ1-4 TRBV7-9 few TRBD1 TGTGCCAGCAGCTTAGTGGGGACAGCCAATGAAAAACTGTTTTTT CASSLVGTANEKLFF
TRBJ2-4 TRBV18 few TRBD1 TGTGCCAGCTCACCACCGACCGGCCAGGGGGAGAGTAACATTCAGTACTTC CASSPPTGQGESNIQYF
TRBJ1-2 TRBV4-3 many NA TGCGCCAGCAGCCAAATGGTAGCGTCCCACTATGGCTACACCTTC CASSQMVASHYGYTF
TRBJ1-5 TRBV20-1 NA TRBD1 TGCAGTGCTTACGGGACAGTGACGAATCAGCCCCAGCATTTT CSAYGTVTNQPQHF
TRBJ1-1 TRBV20-1 NA NA TGCAGTGCCAGGGGTTTGAACACTGAAGCTTTCTTT CSARGLNTEAFF
TRBJ2-5 TRBV9 few NA TGTGCCAGCAGCGTAGGCTACCAAGAGACCCAGTACTTC CASSVGYQETQYF
TRBJ1-3 TRBV7-6 many NA TGTGCCAGCAGCTTATCTAGGACTGGAAACACCATATATTTT CASSLSRTGNTIYF
TRBJ2-1 TRBV12-3/TRBV12-4 few TRBD2 TGTGCCATCTCAGCGGGAGGGGGCAATGAGCAGTTCTTC CAISAGGGNEQFF
TRBJ2-1 TRBV7-2 NA TRBD2 TGTGCCAGCTCCCCGGGAGGGAGTAGTAATGAGCAGTTCTTC CASSPGGSSNEQFF